This entry describes one T cell receptor beta chain. Its antigen is still unknown. CDR1 and CDR2 (germline): LGHNA, YSLEER. The CDR3 extends over 15 amino acids. V lost 1 base and J lost 0, with 9 bases in between. In the PCR, 60 Vbeta and 13 Jbeta primers were used. The assay was immunoSEQ multiplex PCR, and TCRdb's table has in-frame clones only and misses some. The sample consists of some 110,000 clones, about 80% of them appearing once. The data stem from a study of cytomegalovirus exposure and HLA in healthy donors. Across the whole study: T cells numbering some 170 million yielded some 120 million unique TCR beta sequences in an earlier analysis.

Findings and limits, study-wide: Later analysis identified several of the most significant clusters that appeared linked to common viral pathogens.

The rearrangement joins TRBV4-3 to TRBJ1-2; D is ambiguous. Specimen: PBMCs. The receptor comes from a middle-aged man in good health and CMV-seronegative. In DNA, the CDR3 is TGCGCCAGCAGCCAAGTGCCCGAGGCTAACTATGGCTACACCTTC. This gives the protein CASSQVPEANYGYTF.